This T cell receptor (beta chain) was observed in a study of radiotherapy plus CTLA-4 blockade in lung cancer. Turning to the study itself: Objective responses were recorded in less than 20% of patients, with disease control recorded in about 29%.

This table comes from immunoSEQ multiplex PCR, and its TCRdb copy is limited to in-frame clones, with some not included. Of around 95,000 clones listed, 83% were seen once; the top ten hold more than 0.75%. The germline V and J ends were trimmed by 3 bases and 9 bases, with 18 bases remaining between them. The length of the CDR3 is 15 residues. Germline-derived CDR1 and CDR2 are MDHEN and SYDVKM. As regards this clone: The antigen is unknown.

Whole-study results and caveats: In blood, early T cell clone dynamics reportedly predicted response best, together with interferon-beta. TCR clones originating in tumors grew in number in blood after radiotherapy plus ipilimumab.

This sample comprised peripheral blood, obtained from a patient treated with radiotherapy plus ipilimumab. The V gene is TRBV28, the J gene TRBJ2-1; perhaps D is TRBD1 or TRBD2 (5 bases each). This TCR was recovered from a human donor with non-small cell lung cancer who had stable disease on radiotherapy plus ipilimumab. As DNA, the CDR3 is TGTGCCAGCAGTTTGAGGAATCATCATGGGGGTGAGCAGTTCTTC. Translation: CASSLRNHHGGEQFF.